The rows below give T cell receptor beta chains drawn from one sample of a study of CD8 T cells in Susac syndrome. TCRdb re-called the immunoSEQ multiplex PCR reads through MiXCR, storing one row per CDR3 protein. The sample includes over 350,000 distinct CDR3 sequences, 85% to 90% of them seen just once. The specimen sequenced was CD8+ T cells from PBMCs. All receptors come from a human donor with multiple sclerosis. Each CDR3 is given with its conserved first and last residue. The D gene is left open where the match is weak. Size values are once, few and many counts, or a class for expanded clones, and some rows have none.

V	size	J	D	DNA	CDR3
TRBV14	.	TRBJ2-1	.	TGTGCCAGCAGCCAAGGACGCGGCTACAATGAGCAGTTCTTC	CASSQGRGYNEQFF
TRBV28	.	TRBJ2-3	.	TGTGCCAGCAGTTTAACAGGGGAAGGGGGGACAGATACGCAGTATTTT	CASSLTGEGGTDTQYF
TRBV6-2/TRBV6-3	.	TRBJ2-1	TRBD2	TGTGCCAGCAGTTGGGGACTAGCGGGAGCCAATGAGCAGTTCTTC	CASSWGLAGANEQFF
TRBV3-1	.	TRBJ2-1	.	TGTGCCAGCAGCCAAGAGGGGCTAGCGCAAGACAATGAGCAGTTCTTC	CASSQEGLAQDNEQFF
TRBV5-1	.	TRBJ2-6	.	TGCGCCAGCAGCTTGGGACAGAATGTGGCCGGGGCCAACGTCCTGACTTTC	CASSLGQNVAGANVLTF
TRBV10-1	.	TRBJ2-7	.	TGCGCCAGCAGTGAGAAGGGAGTCTTGGAGCAGTACTTC	CASSEKGVLEQYF
TRBV5-4	.	TRBJ1-3	.	TGTGCCAGCAGCTTGTTAGGCTCTGGAAACACCATATATTTT	CASSLLGSGNTIYF
TRBV10-1	.	TRBJ2-7	.	TGCGCCAGCAAAAATCCCTACGAGCAGTACTTC	CASKNPYEQYF
TRBV10-3	.	TRBJ1-1	TRBD1	TGTGCCATCAGTGGAACAGGGGGAGGTGAAGCTTTCTTT	CAISGTGGGEAFF
TRBV10-1	.	TRBJ2-2	TRBD1	TGCGCCAGCAGCCAGGGGGCCCCCACCGGGGAGCTGTTTTTT	CASSQGAPTGELFF
TRBV2	.	TRBJ1-2	.	TGTGCCAGCAGTGAAATAGGCAGGGCCGACTATGGCTACACCTTC	CASSEIGRADYGYTF
TRBV4-2	.	TRBJ2-3	.	TGTGCCAGCAGCCTCGGCCTGCGCGGGACAGCTAGCACAGATACGCAGTATTTT	CASSLGLRGTASTDTQYF
TRBV29-1	.	TRBJ1-1	.	TGCAGCGACGGAGGGGGGGTTAAATCTGAAGCTTTCTTT	CSDGGGVKSEAFF
TRBV14	few	TRBJ2-7	.	TGTGCCAGCAGCCAATGGCAGGACAACTACGAGCAGTACTTC	CASSQWQDNYEQYF
TRBV4-1	once	TRBJ1-1	.	TGCGCCAGCAGCCAAGAGAACAGGCTAGGCACTGAAGCTTTCTTT	CASSQENRLGTEAFF
TRBV6-4	.	TRBJ2-3	TRBD1	TGTGCCAGCAGTGAGACAGGGGATGGCACAGATACGCAGTATTTT	CASSETGDGTDTQYF
TRBV28	few	TRBJ2-5	.	TGTGCCAGCAGTTTGGTATCCCAAGAGACCCAGTACTTC	CASSLVSQETQYF
TRBV5-6	.	TRBJ1-3	.	TGTGCCAGCAGCCCTTGGCAGGGTGGAAACACCATATATTTT	CASSPWQGGNTIYF
TRBV27	.	TRBJ2-7	TRBD1	TGTGCCAGCAGTTCCGGACAGGGGCGATATACCTACGAGCAGTACTTC	CASSSGQGRYTYEQYF
TRBV12-3/TRBV12-4	.	TRBJ1-1	.	TGTGCCAGCACCTACAGGGTCGACACTGAAGCTTTCTTT	CASTYRVDTEAFF
TRBV4-2	.	TRBJ2-3	.	TGTGCCAGCAGCCAAGAGAGCGGGAGCACAGATACGCAGTATTTT	CASSQESGSTDTQYF
TRBV5-1	.	TRBJ2-2	.	TGCGCCAGCAGCTTGGACACTCCAGGGGGGGAGCTGTTTTTT	CASSLDTPGGELFF
TRBV28	.	TRBJ2-3	.	TGTGCCAGCAGTTTACCCGAGAGGGGGGGGACAGATACGCAGTATTTT	CASSLPERGGTDTQYF
TRBV5-6	.	TRBJ2-1	.	TGTGCCAGCAGCTATAAGACAGGGAGGGATGAGCAGTTCTTC	CASSYKTGRDEQFF
TRBV6-1	.	TRBJ1-1	.	TGTGCCAGCAGCCCAACCACCGGGACAACAGGGAACACTGAAGCTTTCTTT	CASSPTTGTTGNTEAFF
TRBV5-1	.	TRBJ2-1	.	TGCGCCAGCAGCCAAAGGTTGGATGAGCAGTTCTTC	CASSQRLDEQFF
TRBV25-1	once	TRBJ2-5	.	TGTGCCAGCAGTGAACGGGTTGAAGGGCCCAAGACCCAGTACTTC	CASSERVEGPKTQYF
TRBV29-1	.	TRBJ2-1	.	TGCAGCGTTGTGGGGGCATCCTCCTACAATGAGCAGTTCTTC	CSVVGASSYNEQFF
TRBV5-1	.	TRBJ2-1	.	TGCGCCAGCAGCTTGGTTAGTAGCGGCGATGAGCAGTTCTTC	CASSLVSSGDEQFF
TRBV2	.	TRBJ1-1	.	TGTGCCACCGCGGAGCTCCACACTGAAGCTTTCTTT	CATAELHTEAFF
TRBV6-5	.	TRBJ1-4	TRBD1	TGTGCCAGCAGTTACCAGGGGGCGAGTAATGAAAAACTGTTTTTT	CASSYQGASNEKLFF
TRBV6-4	once	TRBJ2-2	.	TGTGCCAGCAGTGACTCGACTAACGGGGAGCTGTTTTTT	CASSDSTNGELFF
TRBV7-9	few	TRBJ2-6	TRBD1	TGTGCCAGCAGCGATAAACAGGGGGCTGGGGCCAACGTCCTGACTTTC	CASSDKQGAGANVLTF
TRBV7-6	once	TRBJ2-2	.	TGTGCCAGCAGCCCCGGGACAAGTCACACCGGGGAGCTGTTTTTT	CASSPGTSHTGELFF
TRBV7-9	once	TRBJ2-3	TRBD2	TGTGCCAGCAGCTACCCGGGACTAGCGGCAGATACGCAGTATTTT	CASSYPGLAADTQYF
TRBV12-3/TRBV12-4	.	TRBJ1-2	.	TGTGCCAGCAGCCAAAGGACTGTTGTCGGGCGAGACTATGGCTACACCTTC	CASSQRTVVGRDYGYTF
TRBV5-1	.	TRBJ2-5	.	TGCGCCAGCAGCTTCCCTGAGGACCAAGAGACCCAGTACTTT	CASSFPEDQETQYF
TRBV30	.	TRBJ2-7	TRBD1	TGTGCCTGGACCCGGACAGGGGTAGTTTACGAGCAGTACTTC	CAWTRTGVVYEQYF
TRBV20-1	.	TRBJ1-5	TRBD1	TGCAGTGCTCAAACAGGGGGCTTGGTTCAGCCCCAGCATTTT	CSAQTGGLVQPQHF
TRBV18	once	TRBJ1-2	.	TGTGCCAGCTCACCACCGTTTGGCAGAACTAACTATGGCTACACCTTC	CASSPPFGRTNYGYTF
TRBV30	few	TRBJ1-2	.	TGTGCCTGGAGTGCCGGGGGGGGGCCCTATGGCTACACCTTC	CAWSAGGGPYGYTF
TRBV6-1	few	TRBJ2-4	TRBD2	TGTGCCAGCAGGATCCCCGGGACTAGTATTCAGTACTTC	CASRIPGTSIQYF
TRBV6-1	few	TRBJ2-7	.	TGTGCCAGCAGTGGGGGAGCCTACGAGCAGTACTTC	CASSGGAYEQYF
TRBV28	once	TRBJ1-1	.	TGTGCCAGCAGTTTGTTTCGAGGACAGAAGAACACTGAAGCTTTCTTT	CASSLFRGQKNTEAFF